Listed below are T cell receptor beta chains from one sample, sequenced in a study of T cell repertoires in cytomegalovirus infection. No antigen has been assigned to these receptors. From the reads, TCRdb called clonotypes with MiXCR, one entry per CDR3 protein. The data contain under 120,000 distinct CDR3 sequences, over 40% of them seen just once; the ten biggest clones take up approximately 69%. The sequences come from CD8+ T cells from cultured PBMCs, collected from culture after CMV antigen stimulation. These receptors came from a human donor in good health (CMV status not recorded). Some clones in this sample may be carry-over from other donors' samples. CDR3s include the opening cysteine and the closing phenylalanine or tryptophan. A D gene is named only where the DNA matches it firmly. Clone size is stated in some rows and not others, as once, few, many or a class when expanded.

>TRBV10-3|-|TRBJ2-7|many
CAISGPGDEQYF
TGTGCCATCAGTGGGCCCGGAGACGAGCAGTACTTC
>TRBV11-3|TRBD1|TRBJ1-1|few
CASRARGPDTEAFF
TGTGCCAGCAGGGCCAGGGGGCCGGATACTGAAGCTTTCTTT
>TRBV7-8|TRBD2|TRBJ2-5|-
CASSLGLAPGETQYF
TGTGCCAGCAGCTTAGGACTAGCGCCTGGGGAGACCCAGTACTTC
>TRBV7-9|-|TRBJ2-2|-
CASSFSYTGELFF
TGTGCCAGCAGCTTTTCCTACACCGGGGAGCTGTTTTTT
>TRBV27|-|TRBJ2-7|many
CASSPGPESSYEQYF
TGTGCCAGCAGTCCAGGACCAGAAAGCTCCTACGAGCAGTACTTC
>TRBV7-6|-|TRBJ1-5|-
CASSLDGRAEEPQHF
TGTGCCAGCAGCTTAGATGGGCGGGCTGAGGAGCCCCAGCATTTT
>TRBV10-3|TRBD1|TRBJ2-5|-
CAISGDRGDETQYF
TGTGCCATCAGTGGGGACAGGGGTGATGAGACCCAGTACTTC
>TRBV6-2/TRBV6-3|TRBD1|TRBJ1-6|many
CASSRGQGISPLHF
TGTGCCAGCAGTCGCGGACAGGGTATTTCACCCCTCCACTTT
>TRBV3-1|TRBD2|TRBJ2-1|-
CASSQDSGLAGYNEQFF
TGTGCCAGCAGCCAAGATTCAGGACTAGCGGGTTACAATGAGCAGTTCTTC
>TRBV6-5|TRBD2|TRBJ2-1|-
CASSPIAGAHNEQFF
TGTGCCAGCAGCCCTATAGCGGGGGCTCACAATGAGCAGTTCTTC
>TRBV7-8|TRBD2|TRBJ2-3|few
CASRRGASTDTQYF
TGTGCCAGCAGGCGGGGGGCTAGCACAGATACGCAGTATTTT
>TRBV6-2/TRBV6-3|-|TRBJ2-1|few
CASKEWGAANEQFF
TGTGCCAGCAAGGAATGGGGGGCCGCCAATGAGCAGTTCTTC
>TRBV25-1|TRBD1|TRBJ1-1|few
CASSPGQGAEAFF
TGTGCCAGCAGCCCCGGACAGGGGGCTGAAGCTTTCTTT
>TRBV12-3/TRBV12-4|-|TRBJ2-2|many
CASTRWEGANTGELFF
TGTGCCAGCACCCGCTGGGAGGGGGCGAACACCGGGGAGCTGTTTTTT
>TRBV7-6|TRBD1|TRBJ1-1|few
CASSPDRATEAFF
TGTGCCAGCAGTCCCGACAGGGCAACTGAAGCTTTCTTT
>TRBV6-2/TRBV6-3|-|TRBJ2-7|-
CASSYSFSRPDYEQYF
TGTGCCAGCAGTTACTCATTTAGCAGGCCCGACTACGAGCAGTACTTC
>TRBV7-8|TRBD1|TRBJ1-5|many
CASSSVDRVYSNQPQHF
TGTGCCAGCAGCTCCGTGGACAGGGTTTATAGCAATCAGCCCCAGCATTTT
>TRBV12-3/TRBV12-4|-|TRBJ2-1|many
CASSSGPGNTYNEQFF
TGTGCCAGCAGTTCGGGACCAGGGAACACCTACAATGAGCAGTTCTTC
>TRBV7-9|-|TRBJ2-3|once
CASSESTSRGQDTQYF
TGTGCCAGCAGCGAATCGACTAGCAGGGGACAGGATACGCAGTATTTT
>TRBV19|-|TRBJ2-7|many
CASSIGTGTSYEQYF
TGTGCCAGTAGTATAGGCACGGGAACTTCTTACGAGCAGTACTTC
>TRBV12-3/TRBV12-4|-|TRBJ1-3|-
CASSLDGPSGNTIYF
TGTGCCAGCAGTTTAGACGGTCCCTCTGGAAACACCATATATTTT
>TRBV7-3|-|TRBJ2-2|-
CASSTIHRENTGELFF
TGTGCCAGCAGCACCATTCACAGGGAGAACACCGGGGAGCTGTTTTTT
>TRBV19|-|TRBJ2-3|-
CASSIAGTFTTDTQYF
TGTGCCAGTAGTATCGCTGGGACATTTACCACAGATACGCAGTATTTT